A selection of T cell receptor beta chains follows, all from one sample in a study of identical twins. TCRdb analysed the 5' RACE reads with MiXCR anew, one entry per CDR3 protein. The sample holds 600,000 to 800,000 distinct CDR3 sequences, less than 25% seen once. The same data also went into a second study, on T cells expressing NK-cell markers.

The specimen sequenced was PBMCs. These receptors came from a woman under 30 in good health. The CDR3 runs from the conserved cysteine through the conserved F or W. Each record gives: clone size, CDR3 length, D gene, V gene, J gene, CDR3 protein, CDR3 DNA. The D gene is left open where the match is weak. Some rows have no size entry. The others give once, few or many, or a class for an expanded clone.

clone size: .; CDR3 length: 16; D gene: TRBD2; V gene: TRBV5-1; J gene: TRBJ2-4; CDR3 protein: CASSLALAGGLDIQYF; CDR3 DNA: TGCGCCAGCAGCTTGGCTCTAGCGGGGGGGCTTGACATTCAGTACTTC
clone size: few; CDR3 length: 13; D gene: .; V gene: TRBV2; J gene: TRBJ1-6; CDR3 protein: CASSAPHNSPLHF; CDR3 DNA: TGTGCCAGCAGTGCTCCACATAATTCACCCCTCCACTTT
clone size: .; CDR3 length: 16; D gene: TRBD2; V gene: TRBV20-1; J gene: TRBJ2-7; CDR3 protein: CSAAPTSGGAGDEQYF; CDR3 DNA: TGCAGTGCTGCCCCGACTAGCGGGGGGGCAGGTGACGAGCAGTACTTC
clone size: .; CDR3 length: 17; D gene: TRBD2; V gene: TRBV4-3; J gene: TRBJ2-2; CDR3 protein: CASSQQLADLFPGELFF; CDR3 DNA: TGCGCCAGCAGTCAACAACTAGCGGACCTCTTCCCCGGGGAGCTGTTTTTT
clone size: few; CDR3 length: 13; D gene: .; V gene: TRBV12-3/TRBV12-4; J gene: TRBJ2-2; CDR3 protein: CASQTSNTGELFF; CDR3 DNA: TGTGCCAGCCAGACCAGCAACACCGGGGAGCTGTTTTTT
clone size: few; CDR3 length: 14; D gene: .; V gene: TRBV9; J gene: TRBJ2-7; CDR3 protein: CASSVGRTPYEQYF; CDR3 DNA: TGTGCCAGCAGCGTAGGTCGGACACCCTACGAGCAGTACTTC
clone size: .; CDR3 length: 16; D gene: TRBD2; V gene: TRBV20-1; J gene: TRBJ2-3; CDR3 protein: CSARDLGGGVADTQYF; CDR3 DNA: TGCAGTGCTAGAGATCTGGGCGGGGGAGTCGCAGATACGCAGTATTTT
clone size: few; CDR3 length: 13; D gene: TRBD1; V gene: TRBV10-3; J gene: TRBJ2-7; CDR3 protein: CAAAGTGMVEQYF; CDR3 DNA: TGTGCCGCGGCCGGGACAGGGATGGTCGAGCAGTACTTC
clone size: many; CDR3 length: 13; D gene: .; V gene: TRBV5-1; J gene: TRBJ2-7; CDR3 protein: CASSLGSTYEQYF; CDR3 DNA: TGTGCCAGCAGCTTAGGAAGTACCTACGAGCAGTACTTC
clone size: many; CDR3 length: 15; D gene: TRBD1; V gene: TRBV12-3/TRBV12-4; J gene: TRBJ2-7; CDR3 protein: CATTRGQLKEDEQYF; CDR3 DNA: TGTGCCACCACTAGGGGACAGCTGAAAGAGGACGAGCAGTACTTC
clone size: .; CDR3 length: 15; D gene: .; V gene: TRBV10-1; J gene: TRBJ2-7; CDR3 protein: CASSASAGKLDEQYF; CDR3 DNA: TGCGCCAGCAGTGCTTCGGCAGGGAAATTGGACGAGCAGTACTTC
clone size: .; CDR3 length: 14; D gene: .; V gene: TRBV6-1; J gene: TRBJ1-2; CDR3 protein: CASSEGTDNYGYTF; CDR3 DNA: TGTGCCAGCAGTGAAGGGACAGACAACTATGGCTACACCTTC
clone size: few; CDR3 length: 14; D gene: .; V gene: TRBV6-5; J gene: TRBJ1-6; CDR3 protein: CASSYSFRNSPLHF; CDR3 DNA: TGTGCCAGCAGTTACTCGTTCCGAAATTCACCCCTCCACTTT